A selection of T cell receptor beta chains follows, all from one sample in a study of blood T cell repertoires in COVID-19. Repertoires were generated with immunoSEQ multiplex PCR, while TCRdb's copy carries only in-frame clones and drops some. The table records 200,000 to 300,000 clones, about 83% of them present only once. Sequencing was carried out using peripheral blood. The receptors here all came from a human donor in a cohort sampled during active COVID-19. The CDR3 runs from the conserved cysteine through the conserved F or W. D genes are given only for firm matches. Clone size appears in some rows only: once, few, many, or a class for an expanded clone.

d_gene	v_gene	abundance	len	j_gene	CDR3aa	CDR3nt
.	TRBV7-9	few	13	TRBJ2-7	CASSFGGAYEQYF	TGTGCCAGCAGCTTTGGCGGGGCCTACGAGCAGTACTTC
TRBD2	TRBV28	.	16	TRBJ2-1	CASRPTSGGFYNEQFF	TGTGCCAGCAGGCCGACTAGCGGGGGTTTCTACAATGAGCAGTTCTTC
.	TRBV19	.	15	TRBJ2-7	CASSPLTGNNYEQYF	TGTGCCAGTAGTCCCCTAACAGGGAACAACTACGAGCAGTACTTC
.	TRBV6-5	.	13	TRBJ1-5	CASSLERNQPQHF	TGTGCCAGCAGTCTCGAGAGAAATCAGCCCCAGCATTTT
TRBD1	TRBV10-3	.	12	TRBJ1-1	CATSTGATEAFF	TGTGCCACCTCTACAGGGGCCACTGAAGCTTTCTTT
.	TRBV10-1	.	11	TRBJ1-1	CAGTLNTEAFF	TGCGCCGGTACATTAAACACTGAAGCTTTCTTT
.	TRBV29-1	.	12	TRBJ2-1	CSVEKTRGEQFF	TGCAGCGTTGAAAAAACCCGGGGTGAGCAGTTCTTC
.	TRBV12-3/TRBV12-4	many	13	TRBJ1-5	CASSLNDRQPQHF	TGTGCCAGCAGTTTAAATGACAGACAGCCCCAGCATTTT
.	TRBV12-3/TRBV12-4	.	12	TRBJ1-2	CASSFRDGGYTF	TGTGCCAGCAGTTTCCGGGATGGTGGCTACACCTTC
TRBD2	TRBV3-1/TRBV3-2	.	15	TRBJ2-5	CASSPSLAGRETQYF	TGTGCCAGCAGCCCCTCACTAGCGGGACGCGAGACCCAGTACTTC
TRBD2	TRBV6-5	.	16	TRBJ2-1	CASSYSFDRTGGEQFF	TGTGCCAGCAGTTACAGCTTTGACAGAACGGGGGGTGAGCAGTTCTTC
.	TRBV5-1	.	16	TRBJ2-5	CASSLGGGVGQETQYF	TGCGCCAGCAGCTTGGGCGGGGGCGTCGGCCAAGAGACCCAGTACTTC
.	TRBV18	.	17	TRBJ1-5	CASSREGRGLVNQPQHF	TGTGCCAGCTCACGTGAGGGGCGGGGTTTAGTCAATCAGCCCCAGCATTTT
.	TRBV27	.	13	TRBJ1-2	CASSFRANYGYTF	TGTGCCAGCAGTTTTAGAGCTAACTATGGCTACACCTTC
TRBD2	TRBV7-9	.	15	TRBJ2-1	CASSSTSGRALEQFF	TGTGCCAGCAGCTCGACTAGCGGGAGGGCCCTTGAGCAGTTCTTC
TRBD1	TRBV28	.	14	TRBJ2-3	CASSPMTGTDTQYF	TGTGCCAGCAGCCCAATGACAGGGACAGATACGCAGTATTTT
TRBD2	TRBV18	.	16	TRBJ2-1	CASSPTPSGGLNEQFF	TGTGCCAGCTCACCGACTCCGAGCGGGGGCCTCAATGAGCAGTTCTTC
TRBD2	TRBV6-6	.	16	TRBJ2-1	CASSTTTSGSYNEQFF	TGTGCCAGCAGTACTACCACTAGCGGGAGCTACAATGAGCAGTTCTTC
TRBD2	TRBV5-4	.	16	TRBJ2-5	CASSPGGLAGKGTQYF	TGTGCCAGCAGCCCCGGCGGGCTAGCGGGGAAGGGGACCCAGTACTTC
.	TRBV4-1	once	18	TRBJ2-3	CASSQDWRGQTSTDTQYF	TGCGCCAGCAGCCAAGATTGGCGGGGACAGACTAGCACAGATACGCAGTATTTT
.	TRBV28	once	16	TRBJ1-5	CASTQGGAYSNQPQHF	TGTGCCAGCACCCAGGGAGGAGCCTATAGCAATCAGCCCCAGCATTTT
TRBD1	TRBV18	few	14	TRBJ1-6	CASSPGTDYSPLHF	TGTGCCAGCTCTCCCGGGACAGATTATTCACCCCTCCACTTT
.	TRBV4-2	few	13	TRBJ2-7	CASSRSPYDEQYF	TGTGCCAGCAGCCGAAGCCCCTATGACGAGCAGTACTTC
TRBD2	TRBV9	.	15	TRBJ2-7	CASSVRTSGIYEQYF	TGTGCCAGCAGCGTACGGACTAGCGGGATCTACGAGCAGTACTTC
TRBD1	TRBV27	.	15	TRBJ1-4	CASSKPGQGNEKLFF	TGTGCCAGCAGTAAGCCGGGACAGGGCAATGAAAAACTGTTTTTT
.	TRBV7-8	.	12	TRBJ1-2	CASSIDTYGYTF	TGTGCCAGCAGCATAGACACCTATGGCTACACCTTC
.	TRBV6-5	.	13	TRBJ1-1	CASRLPGSTEAFF	TGTGCCAGCCGCCTTCCAGGGTCCACTGAAGCTTTCTTT
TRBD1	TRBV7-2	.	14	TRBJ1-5	CASSLKGAGQPQHF	TGTGCCAGCAGCTTAAAGGGGGCAGGGCAGCCCCAGCATTTT
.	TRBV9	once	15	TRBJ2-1	CASSVEGQTYNEQFF	TGTGCCAGCAGCGTAGAAGGACAGACCTACAATGAGCAGTTCTTC
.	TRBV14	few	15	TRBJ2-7	CASSQGQGLLVEQYF	TGTGCCAGCAGCCAAGGGCAGGGTCTCCTTGTGGAGCAGTACTTC
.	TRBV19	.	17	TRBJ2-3	CASSIEPYGGITDTQYF	TGTGCCAGTAGTATAGAACCCTACGGGGGAATCACAGATACGCAGTATTTT
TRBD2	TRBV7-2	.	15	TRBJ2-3	CASSRDYLSTDTQYF	TGTGCCAGCAGCCGGGACTATCTTAGCACAGATACGCAGTATTTT
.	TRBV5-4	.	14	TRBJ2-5	CASSTGFIQETQYF	TGTGCCAGCAGCACCGGGTTCATTCAAGAGACCCAGTACTTC
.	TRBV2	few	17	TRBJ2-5	CASSEALLWSSQETQYF	TGTGCCAGCAGTGAAGCGCTTCTGTGGTCCAGCCAAGAGACCCAGTACTTC
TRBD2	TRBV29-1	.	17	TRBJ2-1	CSVAGTSGAASYNEQFF	TGCAGCGTTGCCGGGACTAGCGGGGCGGCCTCCTACAATGAGCAGTTCTTC
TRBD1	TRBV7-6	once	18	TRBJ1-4	CASSLSLAGGSPSEKLFF	TGTGCCAGCAGCTTATCACTGGCAGGGGGAAGCCCTAGTGAAAAACTGTTTTTT
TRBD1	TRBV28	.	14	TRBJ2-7	CASRPGQVTYEQYF	TGTGCCAGTCGGCCGGGACAGGTTACCTACGAGCAGTACTTC
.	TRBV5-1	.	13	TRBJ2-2	CASSPLPIGELFF	TGCGCCAGCAGCCCACTCCCAATCGGGGAGCTGTTTTTT
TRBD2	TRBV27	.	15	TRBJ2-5	CASSFLTSGIETQYF	TGTGCCAGCAGTTTTCTCACTAGCGGGATAGAGACCCAGTACTTC
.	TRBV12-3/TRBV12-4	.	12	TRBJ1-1	CASRRDNTEAFF	TGTGCCAGCAGGAGGGACAATACTGAAGCTTTCTTT
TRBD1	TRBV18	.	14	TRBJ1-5	CASSPGQQNQPQHF	TGTGCCAGCTCACCGGGACAGCAAAATCAGCCCCAGCATTTT
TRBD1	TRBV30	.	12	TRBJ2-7	CAHGQGSYEQYF	TGTGCCCACGGACAGGGGTCCTACGAGCAGTACTTC
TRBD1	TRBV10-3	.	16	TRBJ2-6	CATTTGRSNGANVLTF	TGTGCCACGACGACAGGGCGGTCCAACGGGGCCAACGTCCTGACTTTC